The rows below give T cell receptor beta chains drawn from one sample of a study of blood T cell repertoires in COVID-19. Here immunoSEQ multiplex PCR was the method, and the copy in TCRdb shows in-frame clones only, minus some. Of 200,000 to 250,000 clones listed, 80% are singletons. The sequenced material came from peripheral blood. The receptors were sampled from a woman between 70 and 85 years old with acute or convalescent COVID-19. Both conserved end residues are part of each CDR3. Each record gives: J gene, CDR3 length, V gene, CDR3 protein.

j_call: TRBJ1-5; cdr3_length: 15; v_call: TRBV18; cdr3_aa: CASSPPGQGNQPQHF
j_call: TRBJ1-2; cdr3_length: 13; v_call: TRBV2; cdr3_aa: CASTGQVGYGYTF
j_call: TRBJ1-6; cdr3_length: 17; v_call: TRBV5-6; cdr3_aa: CASSSPAGTGVYSPLHF
j_call: TRBJ1-2; cdr3_length: 14; v_call: TRBV2; cdr3_aa: CASSEDQGAYGYTF
j_call: TRBJ2-5; cdr3_length: 12; v_call: TRBV7-8; cdr3_aa: CASREGVQTQYF
j_call: TRBJ1-2; cdr3_length: 12; v_call: TRBV5-6; cdr3_aa: CASHRQLYGYTF
j_call: TRBJ1-2; cdr3_length: 13; v_call: TRBV19; cdr3_aa: CASSSGSFYGYTF
j_call: TRBJ2-1; cdr3_length: 11; v_call: TRBV19; cdr3_aa: CASFTGQGWFF
j_call: TRBJ1-4; cdr3_length: 13; v_call: TRBV2; cdr3_aa: CATSGQGNEKLFF
j_call: TRBJ2-5; cdr3_length: 15; v_call: TRBV5-5; cdr3_aa: CASSLDPEFQETQYF
j_call: TRBJ2-7; cdr3_length: 13; v_call: TRBV7-9; cdr3_aa: CASSPFFSYEQYF
j_call: TRBJ2-5; cdr3_length: 15; v_call: TRBV7-6; cdr3_aa: CASSYFAGVGETQYF
j_call: TRBJ1-1; cdr3_length: 15; v_call: TRBV9; cdr3_aa: CASSASRAPNTEAFF
j_call: TRBJ1-1; cdr3_length: 13; v_call: TRBV12-3/TRBV12-4; cdr3_aa: CASSFSRNTEAFF
j_call: TRBJ1-1; cdr3_length: 14; v_call: TRBV5-1; cdr3_aa: CASQGGGAGTEAFF
j_call: TRBJ2-5; cdr3_length: 17; v_call: TRBV4-2; cdr3_aa: CASSQGSAGGIGETQYF
j_call: TRBJ2-2; cdr3_length: 12; v_call: TRBV18; cdr3_aa: CASSPPSEELFF
j_call: TRBJ2-7; cdr3_length: 16; v_call: TRBV11-2; cdr3_aa: CASSLSLAGATYEQYF
j_call: TRBJ2-7; cdr3_length: 14; v_call: TRBV24-1; cdr3_aa: CATSDPDRPNEQYF
j_call: TRBJ1-4; cdr3_length: 16; v_call: TRBV6-1; cdr3_aa: CASSESLLPTNEKLFF
j_call: TRBJ2-2; cdr3_length: 17; v_call: TRBV15; cdr3_aa: CATSSSSGGENTGELFF
j_call: TRBJ2-2; cdr3_length: 16; v_call: TRBV5-1; cdr3_aa: CASSPRTGTNTGELFF
j_call: TRBJ2-5; cdr3_length: 15; v_call: TRBV5-1; cdr3_aa: CASSFWGGVQETQYF